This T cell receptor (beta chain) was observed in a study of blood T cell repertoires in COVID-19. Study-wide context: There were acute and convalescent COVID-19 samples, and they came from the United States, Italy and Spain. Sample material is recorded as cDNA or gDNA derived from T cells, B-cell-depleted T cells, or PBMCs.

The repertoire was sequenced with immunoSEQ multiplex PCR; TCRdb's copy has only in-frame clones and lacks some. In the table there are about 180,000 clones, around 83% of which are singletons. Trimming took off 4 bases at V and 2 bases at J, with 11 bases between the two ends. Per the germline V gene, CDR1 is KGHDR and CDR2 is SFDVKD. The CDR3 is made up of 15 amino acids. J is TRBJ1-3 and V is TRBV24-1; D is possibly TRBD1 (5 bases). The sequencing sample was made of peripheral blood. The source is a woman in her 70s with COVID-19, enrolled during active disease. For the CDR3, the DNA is TGTGCCACCAGTGAGATTGCAGGGACTGGAAACACCATATATTTT. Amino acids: CATSEIAGTGNTIYF.